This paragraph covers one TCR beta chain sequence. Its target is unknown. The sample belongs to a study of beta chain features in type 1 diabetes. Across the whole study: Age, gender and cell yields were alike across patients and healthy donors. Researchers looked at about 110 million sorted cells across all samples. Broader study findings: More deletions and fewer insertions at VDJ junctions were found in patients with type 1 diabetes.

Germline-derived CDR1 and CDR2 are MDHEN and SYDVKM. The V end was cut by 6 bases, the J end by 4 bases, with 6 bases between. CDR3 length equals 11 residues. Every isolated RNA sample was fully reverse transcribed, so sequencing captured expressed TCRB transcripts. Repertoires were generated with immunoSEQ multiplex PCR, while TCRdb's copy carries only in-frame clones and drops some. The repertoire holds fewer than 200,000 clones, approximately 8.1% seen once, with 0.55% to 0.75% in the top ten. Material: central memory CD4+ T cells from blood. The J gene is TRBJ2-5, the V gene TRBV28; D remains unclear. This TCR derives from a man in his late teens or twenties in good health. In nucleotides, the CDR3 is TGTGCCAGCAGCTCTCCAGAGACCCAGTACTTC. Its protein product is CASSSPETQYF.